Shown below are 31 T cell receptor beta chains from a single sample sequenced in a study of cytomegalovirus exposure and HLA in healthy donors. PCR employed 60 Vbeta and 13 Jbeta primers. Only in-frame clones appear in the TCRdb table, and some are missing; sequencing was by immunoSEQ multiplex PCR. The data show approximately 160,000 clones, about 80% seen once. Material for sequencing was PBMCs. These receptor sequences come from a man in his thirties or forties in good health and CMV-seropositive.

The CDR3 nucleotides are TGTGCTAGTGGTTTGACGCGGAGACTAGCGGGCAGGATAAACACCGGGGAGCTGTTTTTT. Its protein is CASGLTRRLAGRINTGELFF. The chain combines TRBV12-5 with TRBJ2-2, with 10 bases fitting TRBD2. V lost 2 bases to trimming and J lost 2 bases; unmatched junction nucleotides: 14. Per the germline V gene, CDR1 is LGHNT and CDR2 is FRNRAP. The length of the CDR3 is 20 residues.

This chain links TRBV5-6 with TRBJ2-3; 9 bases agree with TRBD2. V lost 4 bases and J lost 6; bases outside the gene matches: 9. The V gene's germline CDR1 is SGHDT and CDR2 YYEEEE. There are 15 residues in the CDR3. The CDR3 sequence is CASSPSGRRLDTQYF. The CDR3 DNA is TGTGCCAGCAGCCCAAGCGGGAGGCGCCTGGATACGCAGTATTTT.

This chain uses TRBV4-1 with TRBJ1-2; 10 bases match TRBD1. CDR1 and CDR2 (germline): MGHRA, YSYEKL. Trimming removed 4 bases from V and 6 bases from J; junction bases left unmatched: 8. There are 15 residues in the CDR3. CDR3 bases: TGCGCCAGCAGCCTACGGGACAGGGGCAGAAATGGCTACACCTTC. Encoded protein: CASSLRDRGRNGYTF.

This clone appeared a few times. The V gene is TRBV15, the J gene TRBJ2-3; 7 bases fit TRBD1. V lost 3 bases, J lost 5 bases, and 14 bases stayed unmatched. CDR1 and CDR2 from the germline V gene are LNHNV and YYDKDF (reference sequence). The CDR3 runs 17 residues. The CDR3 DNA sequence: TGTGCCACCAGCAGGACGGGGTCACTAGGGGGCCGAGATACGCAGTATTTT. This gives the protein CATSRTGSLGGRDTQYF.

As DNA, the CDR3 is TGTGCCAGCAGTTACTCCCGGGACAGCGAAAAACTGTTTTTT. Translation: CASSYSRDSEKLFF. J is TRBJ1-4 and V is TRBV6-5, with 7 bases identical to TRBD1. Trimming took 0 bases from V and 8 from J; bases not matched to a gene: 3. The germline V gene has CDR1 MNHEY and CDR2 SVGAGI. This CDR3 contains 14 residues.

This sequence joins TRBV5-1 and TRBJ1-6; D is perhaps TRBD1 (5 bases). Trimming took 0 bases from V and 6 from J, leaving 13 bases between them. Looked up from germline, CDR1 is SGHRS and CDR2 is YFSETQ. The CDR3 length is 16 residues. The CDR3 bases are TGCGCCAGCAGCTTGGCCGGCAGCGGGGGTAATTCACCCCTCCACTTT. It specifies CASSLAGSGGNSPLHF.

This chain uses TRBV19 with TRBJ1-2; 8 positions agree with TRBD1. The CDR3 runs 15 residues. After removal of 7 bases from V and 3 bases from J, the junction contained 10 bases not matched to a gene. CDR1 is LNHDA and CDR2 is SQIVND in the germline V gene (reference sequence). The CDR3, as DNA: TGTGCCAGTAACGTCAAAGACAGGGGCTACTATGGCTACACCTTC. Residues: CASNVKDRGYYGYTF.

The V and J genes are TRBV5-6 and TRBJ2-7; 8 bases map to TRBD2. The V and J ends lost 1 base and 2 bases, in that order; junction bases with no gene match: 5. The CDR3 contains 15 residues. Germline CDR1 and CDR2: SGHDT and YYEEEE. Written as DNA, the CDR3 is TGTGCCAGCAGCTTGTCGAGACTAGCGACCTACGAGCAGTACTTC. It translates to CASSLSRLATYEQYF.

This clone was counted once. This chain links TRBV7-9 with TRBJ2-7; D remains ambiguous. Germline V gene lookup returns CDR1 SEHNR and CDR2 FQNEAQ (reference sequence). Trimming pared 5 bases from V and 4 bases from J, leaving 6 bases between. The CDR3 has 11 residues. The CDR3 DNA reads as TGTGCCAGCAGCCCTCAGTACGAGCAGTACTTC. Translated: CASSPQYEQYF.

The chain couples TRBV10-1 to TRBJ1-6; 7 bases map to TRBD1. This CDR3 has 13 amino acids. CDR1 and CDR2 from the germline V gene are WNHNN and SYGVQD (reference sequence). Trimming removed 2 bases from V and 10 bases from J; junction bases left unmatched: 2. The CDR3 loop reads CASSEAGGSPLHF. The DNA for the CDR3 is TGCGCCAGCAGTGAGGCAGGGGGGTCACCCCTCCACTTT.

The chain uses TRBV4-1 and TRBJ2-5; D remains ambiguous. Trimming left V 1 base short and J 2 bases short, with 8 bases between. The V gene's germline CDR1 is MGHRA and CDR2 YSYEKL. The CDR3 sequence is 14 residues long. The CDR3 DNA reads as TGCGCCAGCAGCCAAGTACCGAGGCAAGAGACCCAGTACTTC. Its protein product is CASSQVPRQETQYF.

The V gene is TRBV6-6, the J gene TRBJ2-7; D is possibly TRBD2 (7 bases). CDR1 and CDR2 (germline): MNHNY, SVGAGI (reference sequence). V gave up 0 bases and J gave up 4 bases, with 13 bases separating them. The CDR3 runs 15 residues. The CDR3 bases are TGTGCCAGCAGTTACTCGGGCAGGGGAGGGTACGAGCAGTACTTC. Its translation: CASSYSGRGGYEQYF.

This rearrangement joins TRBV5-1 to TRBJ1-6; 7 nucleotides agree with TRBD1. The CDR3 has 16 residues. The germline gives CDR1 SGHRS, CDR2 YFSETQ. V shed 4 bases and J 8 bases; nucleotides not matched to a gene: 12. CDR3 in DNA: TGCGCCAGCAGCCTAAGTCCCGGGACAGCCGATTCACCCCTCCACTTT. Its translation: CASSLSPGTADSPLHF.

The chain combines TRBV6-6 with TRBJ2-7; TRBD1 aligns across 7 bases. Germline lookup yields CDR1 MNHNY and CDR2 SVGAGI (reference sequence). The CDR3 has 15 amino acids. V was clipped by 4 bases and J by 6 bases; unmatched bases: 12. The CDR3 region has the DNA TGTGCCAGCAGTTTCAACAGACAGGGCGGTGTCGAGCAGTACTTC. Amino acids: CASSFNRQGGVEQYF.

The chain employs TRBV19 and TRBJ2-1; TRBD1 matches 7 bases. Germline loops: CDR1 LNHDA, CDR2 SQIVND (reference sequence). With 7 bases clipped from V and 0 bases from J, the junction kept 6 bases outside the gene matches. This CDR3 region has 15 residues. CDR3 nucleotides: TGTGCCAGTACCCACGGACAGGCCTCCTACAATGAGCAGTTCTTC. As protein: CASTHGQASYNEQFF.

CDR3 coding DNA: TGCAGCGTCGCCTCAGGGTCCCCTTACTATGGCTACACCTTC. Translated, it gives CSVASGSPYYGYTF. V and J are TRBV29-1 and TRBJ1-2, with TRBD1 as a possible D gene (5 bases). CDR1 is SQVTM and CDR2 is ANQGSEA in the germline V gene. V was cut by 6 bases and J by 3 bases, with 17 bases left in between. This CDR3 is built from 14 residues.

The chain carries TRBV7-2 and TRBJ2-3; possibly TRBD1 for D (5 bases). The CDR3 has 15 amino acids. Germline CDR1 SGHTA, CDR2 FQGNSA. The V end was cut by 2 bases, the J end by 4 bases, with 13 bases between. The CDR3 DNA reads TGTGCCAGCAGCTTACTTGGCAGGGCACCAGATACGCAGTATTTT. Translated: CASSLLGRAPDTQYF.

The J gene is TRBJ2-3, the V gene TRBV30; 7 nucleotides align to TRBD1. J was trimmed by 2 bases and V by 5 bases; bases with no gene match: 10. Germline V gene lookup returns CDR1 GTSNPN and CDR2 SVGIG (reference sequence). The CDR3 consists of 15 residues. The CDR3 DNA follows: TGTGCCTGGGACAGGGACACCCTCTACACAGATACGCAGTATTTT. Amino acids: CAWDRDTLYTDTQYF. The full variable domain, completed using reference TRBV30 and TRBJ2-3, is SQTIHQWPATLVQPVGSPLSLECTVEGTSNPNLYWYRQAAGRGLQLLFYSVGIGQISSEVPQNLSASRPQDRQFILSSKKLLLSDSGFYLCAWDRDTLYTDTQYFGPGTRLTVL.

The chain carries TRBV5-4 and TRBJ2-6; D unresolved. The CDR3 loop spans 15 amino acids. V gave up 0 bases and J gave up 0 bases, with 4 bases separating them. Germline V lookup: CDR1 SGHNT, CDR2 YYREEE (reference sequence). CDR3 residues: CASSLASSGANVLTF. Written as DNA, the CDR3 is TGTGCCAGCAGCTTGGCGAGCTCTGGGGCCAACGTCCTGACTTTC. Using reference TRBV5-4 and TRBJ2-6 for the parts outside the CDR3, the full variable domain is ETGVTQSPTHLIKTRGQQVTLRCSSQSGHNTVSWYQQALGQGPQFIFQYYREEENGRGNFPPRFSGLQFPNYSSELNVNALELDDSALYLCASSLASSGANVLTFGAGSRLTVL.

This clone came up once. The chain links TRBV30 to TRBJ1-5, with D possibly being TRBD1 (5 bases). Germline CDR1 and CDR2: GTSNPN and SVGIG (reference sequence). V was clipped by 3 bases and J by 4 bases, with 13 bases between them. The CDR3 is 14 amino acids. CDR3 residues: CAWSFPGGNQPQHF. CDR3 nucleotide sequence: TGTGCCTGGAGCTTCCCGGGGGGGAATCAGCCCCAGCATTTT.

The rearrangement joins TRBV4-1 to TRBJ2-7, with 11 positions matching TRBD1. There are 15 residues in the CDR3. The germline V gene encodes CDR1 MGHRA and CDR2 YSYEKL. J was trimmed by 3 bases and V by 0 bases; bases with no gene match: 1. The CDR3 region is CASSQDGTGGYEQYF. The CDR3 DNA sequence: TGCGCCAGCAGCCAAGATGGGACAGGGGGCTACGAGCAGTACTTC.

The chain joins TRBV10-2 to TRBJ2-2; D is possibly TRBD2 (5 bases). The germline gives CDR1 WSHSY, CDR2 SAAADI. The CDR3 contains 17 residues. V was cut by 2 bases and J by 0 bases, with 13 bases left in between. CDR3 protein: CASSEGGPTSNTGELFF. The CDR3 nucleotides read TGCGCCAGCAGTGAGGGCGGGCCGACCTCGAACACCGGGGAGCTGTTTTTT.

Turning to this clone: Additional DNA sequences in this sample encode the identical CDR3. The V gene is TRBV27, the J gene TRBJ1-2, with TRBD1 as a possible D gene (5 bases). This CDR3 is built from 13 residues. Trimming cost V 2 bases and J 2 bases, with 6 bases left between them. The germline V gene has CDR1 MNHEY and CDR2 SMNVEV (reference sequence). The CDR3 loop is CASSLRGNYGYTF. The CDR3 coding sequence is TGTGCCAGCAGTTTAAGGGGAAACTATGGCTACACCTTC.

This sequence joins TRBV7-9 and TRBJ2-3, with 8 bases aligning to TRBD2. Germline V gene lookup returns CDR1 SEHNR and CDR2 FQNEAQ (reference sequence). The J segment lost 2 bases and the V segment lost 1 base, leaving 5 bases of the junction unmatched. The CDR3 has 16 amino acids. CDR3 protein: CASSLVAGRPTDTQYF. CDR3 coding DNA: TGTGCCAGCAGCTTAGTAGCGGGACGGCCCACAGATACGCAGTATTTT.

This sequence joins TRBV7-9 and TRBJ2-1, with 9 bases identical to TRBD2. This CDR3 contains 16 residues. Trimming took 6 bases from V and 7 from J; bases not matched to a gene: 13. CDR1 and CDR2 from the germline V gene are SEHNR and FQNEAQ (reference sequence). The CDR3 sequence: CASSSRAGGPTNEQFF. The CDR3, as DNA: TGTGCCAGCAGTTCAAGGGCGGGAGGGCCGACAAATGAGCAGTTCTTC.

CDR3 in amino acids: CASSGVVASSYNEQFF. Here the CDR3 DNA reads TGTGCCAGCAGCGGCGTGGTGGCTAGCTCCTACAATGAGCAGTTCTTC. The chain carries TRBV13 and TRBJ2-1; the D is unclear. The ends were cut back, 5 bases at V and 0 bases at J, with 14 bases in the middle. CDR3 length: 16 residues. Germline values: CDR1 PRHDT, CDR2 FYEKMQ (reference sequence). The full variable domain, rest sourced from reference TRBV13 and TRBJ2-1, is AAGVIQSPRHLIKEKRETATLKCYPIPRHDTVYWYQQGPGQDPQFLISFYEKMQSDKGSIPDRFSAQQFSDYHSELNMSSLELGDSALYFCASSGVVASSYNEQFFGPGTRLTVL.

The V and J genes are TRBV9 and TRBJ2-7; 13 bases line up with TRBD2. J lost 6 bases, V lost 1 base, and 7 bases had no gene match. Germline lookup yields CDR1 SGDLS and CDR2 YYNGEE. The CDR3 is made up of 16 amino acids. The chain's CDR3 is CASSVIGLAGEGEQYF. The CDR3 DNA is TGTGCCAGCAGCGTAATAGGACTAGCGGGAGAGGGCGAGCAGTACTTC.

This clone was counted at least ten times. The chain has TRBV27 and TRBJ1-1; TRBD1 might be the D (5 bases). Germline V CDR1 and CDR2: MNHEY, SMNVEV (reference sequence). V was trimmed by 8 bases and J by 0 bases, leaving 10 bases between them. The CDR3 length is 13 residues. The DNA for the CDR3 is TGTGCCAGCCAGACAGCCATGAACACTGAAGCTTTCTTT. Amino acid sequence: CASQTAMNTEAFF.

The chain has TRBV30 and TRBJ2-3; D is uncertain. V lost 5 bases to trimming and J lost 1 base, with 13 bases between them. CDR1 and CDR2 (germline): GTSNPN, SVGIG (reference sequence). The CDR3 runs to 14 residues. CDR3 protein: CAWDLRVGTDTQYF. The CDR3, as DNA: TGTGCCTGGGATCTCCGGGTAGGCACAGATACGCAGTATTTT.

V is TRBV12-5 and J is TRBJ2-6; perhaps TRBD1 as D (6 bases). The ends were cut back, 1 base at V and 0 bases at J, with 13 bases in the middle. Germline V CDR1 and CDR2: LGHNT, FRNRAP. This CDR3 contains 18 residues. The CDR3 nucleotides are TGTGCTAGTGGTTTGGACAGGGTAATTAGCTCTGGGGCCAACGTCCTGACTTTC. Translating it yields CASGLDRVISSGANVLTF.

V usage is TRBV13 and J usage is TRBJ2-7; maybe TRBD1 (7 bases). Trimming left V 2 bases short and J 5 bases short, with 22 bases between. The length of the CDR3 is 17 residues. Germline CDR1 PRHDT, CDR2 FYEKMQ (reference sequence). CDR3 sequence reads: CASSLREWRGPDDEQYF. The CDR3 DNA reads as TGTGCCAGCAGCTTACGCGAATGGAGGGGGCCTGACGACGAGCAGTACTTC.